The 4 T cell receptor delta chains listed next were all sequenced from one sample in a study of γδ T cells in repeated Plasmodium falciparum infection. Gammadelta T cells were flow-sorted from PBMC into Vgamma9/Vdelta2+ and Vdelta2-negative populations for bulk analysis. TCRdb applied CATT to the multiplex PCR reads for clone calling. The sample includes tens of thousands of delta-chain clones, around 1.7% of them seen just once. The specimen was gamma-delta T cells from blood. Receptors were obtained from a pool of human donors (malaria-infected and uninfected, not separated).

This clone turned up a few times. It is unclear where the CDR3 begins or ends on the DNA, so no DNA is shown, and the CDR3 is as TCRdb lists it. The J gene went uncalled, whereas the V gene is TRDV1; no DNA check was done on the table's D call, TRDD3. The germline V gene has CDR1 TSWWSYY and CDR2 QGS. The CDR3 numbers 21 amino acids, ends counted. The CDR3 sequence is CALGELVPPRGWGIHTDKLIF.

This clone was seen ten or more times. The sample has other DNA sequences that encode this CDR3 too. V is TRDV1 and J is TRDJ1; 10 bases align to TRDD3. CDR1 is TSWWSYY and CDR2 is QGS in the germline V gene. With V trimmed by 3 bases and J by 0 bases, 13 bases remained unmatched. The CDR3 totals 19 residues. DNA for the CDR3: TGTGCTCTTGGGGAGACTCTCCGACTGGGGGATCTATACACCGATAAACTCATCTTT. Protein product: CALGETLRLGDLYTDKLIF.

This clone was recorded many times. This likely came from a read error, as a far larger clone is one base away. Other DNA sequences in the sample encode the same CDR3. The gene calls are TRDV2 and TRDJ1; 7 positions agree with TRDD3. The CDR3 has 16 residues. Germline-derived CDR1 and CDR2 are GEAIGNYY and EKD. The CDR3: CACEPAAKWGRDKLIF. The CDR3 DNA sequence: TGTGCCTGTGAACCTGCGGCCAAATGGGGGAGAGATAAACTAATCTTT.

This clone rates as medium-sized. In the same sample, other DNA sequences code for this CDR3. The chain joins TRDV2 to TRDJ1, with TRDD3 matching 10 bases. Germline V CDR1 and CDR2: GEAIGNYY, EKD. V gave up 4 bases and J gave up 8 bases; unmatched junction bases: 6. CDR3 length equals 13 residues. The CDR3 bases are TGTGCCTGTGATAGGGGGATACGCGGGAAACTCATCTTT. It yields the protein CACDRGIRGKLIF.